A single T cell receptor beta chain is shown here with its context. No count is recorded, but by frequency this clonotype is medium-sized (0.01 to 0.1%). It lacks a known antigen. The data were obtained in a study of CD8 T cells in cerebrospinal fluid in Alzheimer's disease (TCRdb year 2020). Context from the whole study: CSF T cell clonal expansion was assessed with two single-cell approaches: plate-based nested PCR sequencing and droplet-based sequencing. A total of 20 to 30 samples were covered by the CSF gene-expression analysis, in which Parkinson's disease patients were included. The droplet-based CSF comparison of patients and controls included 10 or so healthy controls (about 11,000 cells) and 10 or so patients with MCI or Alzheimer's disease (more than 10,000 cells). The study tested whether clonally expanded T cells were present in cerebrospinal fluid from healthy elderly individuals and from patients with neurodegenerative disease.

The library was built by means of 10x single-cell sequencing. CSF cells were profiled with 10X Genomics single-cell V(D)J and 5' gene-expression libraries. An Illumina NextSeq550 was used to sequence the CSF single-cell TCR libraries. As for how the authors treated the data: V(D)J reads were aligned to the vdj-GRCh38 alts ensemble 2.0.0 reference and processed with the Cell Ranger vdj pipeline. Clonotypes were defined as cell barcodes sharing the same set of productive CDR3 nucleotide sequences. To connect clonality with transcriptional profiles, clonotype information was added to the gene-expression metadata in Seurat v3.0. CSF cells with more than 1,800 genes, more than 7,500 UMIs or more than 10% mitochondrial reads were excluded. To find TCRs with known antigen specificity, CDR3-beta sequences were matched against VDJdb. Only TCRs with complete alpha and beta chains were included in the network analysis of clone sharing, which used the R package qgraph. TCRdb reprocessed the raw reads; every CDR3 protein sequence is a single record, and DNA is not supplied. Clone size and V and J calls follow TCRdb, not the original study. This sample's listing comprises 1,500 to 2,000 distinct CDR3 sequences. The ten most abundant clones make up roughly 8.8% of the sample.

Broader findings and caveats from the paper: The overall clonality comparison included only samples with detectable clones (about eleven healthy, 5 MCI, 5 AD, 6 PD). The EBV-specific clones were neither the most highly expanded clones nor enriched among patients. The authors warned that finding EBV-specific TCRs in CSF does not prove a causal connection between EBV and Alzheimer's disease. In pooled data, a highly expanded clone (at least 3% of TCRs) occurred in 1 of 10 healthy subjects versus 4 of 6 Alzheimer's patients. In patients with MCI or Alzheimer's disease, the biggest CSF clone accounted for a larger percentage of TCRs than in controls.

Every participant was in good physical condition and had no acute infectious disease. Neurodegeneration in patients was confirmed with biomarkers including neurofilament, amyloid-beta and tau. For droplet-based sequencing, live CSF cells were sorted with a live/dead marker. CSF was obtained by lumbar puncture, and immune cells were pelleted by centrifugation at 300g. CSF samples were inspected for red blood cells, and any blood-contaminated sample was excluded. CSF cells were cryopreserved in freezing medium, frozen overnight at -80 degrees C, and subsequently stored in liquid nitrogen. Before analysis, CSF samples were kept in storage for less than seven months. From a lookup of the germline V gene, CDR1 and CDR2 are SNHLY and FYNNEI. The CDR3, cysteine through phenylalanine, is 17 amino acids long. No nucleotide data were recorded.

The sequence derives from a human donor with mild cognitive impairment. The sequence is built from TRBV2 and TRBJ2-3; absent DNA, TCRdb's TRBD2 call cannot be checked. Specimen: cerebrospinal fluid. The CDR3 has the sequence CASSELPGLGITDTQYF.